Below are 13 T cell receptor beta chains sequenced from a single sample in a study of beta chain features in type 1 diabetes. Sequencing targeted expressed TCRB transcripts, as all isolated RNA had been reverse transcribed. The protocol was immunoSEQ multiplex PCR, while the TCRdb copy is restricted to in-frame clones and leaves out a portion. The profile shows under 400,000 clones, roughly 12% of them singletons. Study results and caveats: TCRB CDR3s were moderately but significantly shorter in Type 1 diabetes patients in all four CD4+ subsets.

Their antigens remain unidentified. Sequenced input: naive CD4+ T cells from blood. These TCRs come from a woman younger than 35 with type 1 diabetes.

This clone was observed once. The J gene is TRBJ2-7, the V gene TRBV7-9; tentative D call: TRBD2 (6 bases). Trimming took off 1 base at V and 12 bases at J, with 10 bases between the two ends. CDR3 size: 11 residues. Germline V lookup: CDR1 SEHNR, CDR2 FQNEAQ (reference sequence). Written as DNA, the CDR3 is TGTGCCAGCAGCTTAGGGGGGGACGGGTACTTC. Its protein is CASSLGGDGYF.

The chain couples TRBV29-1 to TRBJ1-3; no clear D. The V end was cut by 3 bases, the J end by 4 bases, with 4 bases between. CDR3 size: 11 residues. Germline CDR1 is SQVTM and CDR2 is ANQGSEA. CDR3 nucleotide sequence: TGCAGCGTTGATATGGGAAACACCATATATTTT. It specifies CSVDMGNTIYF. Full variable domain (missing parts from reference TRBV29-1 and TRBJ1-3): SAVISQKPSRDICQRGTSLTIQCQVDSQVTMMFWYRQQPGQSLTLIATANQGSEATYESGFVIDKFPISRPNLTFSTLTVSNMSPEDSSIYLCSVDMGNTIYFGEGSWLTVV.

A few counts support this clone. V gene TRBV28 combines with J gene TRBJ1-5; 7 bases align to TRBD1. The V and J ends lost 6 bases and 0 bases, in that order; junction bases with no gene match: 17. Germline CDR1 MDHEN, CDR2 SYDVKM. The CDR3 runs to 19 residues. The CDR3 sequence: CASRASDRAYRYSNQPQHF. For the CDR3, the DNA is TGTGCCAGCAGAGCCAGTGACAGGGCTTACCGTTATAGCAATCAGCCCCAGCATTTT.

This clone showed up just a few times. This chain links TRBV11-2 with TRBJ2-3; a possible D gene is TRBD2 (5 bases). Germline CDR1 is SGHAT and CDR2 is FQNNGV. V shed 6 bases and J shed 2 bases, with 24 bases lying between them. The CDR3 consists of 18 residues. CDR3 sequence (DNA): TGTGCCAGCAGGCGAATAGGGAGACTGATAGGCGACACAGATACGCAGTATTTT. Amino acids: CASRRIGRLIGDTDTQYF.

This chain joins TRBV28 and TRBJ2-7; D not resolved. Between the trimmed V and J ends, which lost 3 bases and 0 bases, there was a span of 6 bases. The CDR3 loop spans 13 amino acids. Looked up from germline, CDR1 is MDHEN and CDR2 is SYDVKM. Written as DNA, the CDR3 is TGTGCCAGCAGTTTTGACATCTCCTACGAGCAGTACTTC. This encodes CASSFDISYEQYF.

This clone has more than one count but fewer than ten. The genes are TRBV28 and TRBJ2-7; perhaps TRBD1 as D (7 bases). Germline V gives CDR1 MDHEN, CDR2 SYDVKM. This CDR3 is 15 amino acids long. Deletions cut 5 bases from V and 7 bases from J, with 21 bases between. This CDR3 reads CASSTQGDFSREQYF. The DNA of the CDR3 is TGTGCCAGCAGTACCCAGGGGGACTTTTCGAGGGAGCAGTACTTC. Based on the CDR3 plus reference TRBV28 and TRBJ2-7, the full variable domain is DVKVTQSSRYLVKRTGEKVFLECVQDMDHENMFWYRQDPGLGLRLIYFSYDVKMKEKGDIPEGYSVSREKKERFSLILESASTNQTSMYLCASSTQGDFSREQYFGPGTRLTVT.

The V call is TRBV7-9, the J call TRBJ1-1; tentatively, D is TRBD1 (5 bases). The CDR3 spans 14 residues. Germline V gives CDR1 SEHNR, CDR2 FQNEAQ (reference sequence). The V end was cut by 4 bases, the J end by 1 base, with 10 bases between. CDR3 in amino acids: CASSSQGENTEAFF. DNA for the CDR3: TGTGCCAGCAGCTCCCAGGGCGAGAACACTGAAGCTTTCTTT.

This clone was counted between two and nine times. The chain recombines TRBV4-3 with TRBJ1-5; D ambiguous. The CDR3 contains 16 residues. Germline-derived CDR1 and CDR2 are LGHNA and YSLEER. V lost 0 bases and J 0 bases, leaving 9 bases between the germline ends. CDR3 sequence: CASSQEPGDSNQPQHF. CDR3 sequence (DNA): TGCGCCAGCAGCCAAGAACCCGGTGATAGCAATCAGCCCCAGCATTTT.

This chain links TRBV14 with TRBJ2-7, with D possibly TRBD2 on 5 matching bases. CDR3 length: 14 residues. From germline, CDR1 is SGHDN and CDR2 FVKESK. Trimming removed 4 bases from V and 0 bases from J, with 10 bases in between. The CDR3 protein is CASSLPGSSYEQYF. CDR3 coding DNA: TGTGCCAGCAGCCTCCCGGGAAGCTCCTACGAGCAGTACTTC.

This clone was counted a few times. This chain's CDR3 is CSVEAGGMFETQYF. The CDR3, as DNA: TGCAGCGTTGAGGCGGGAGGAATGTTCGAGACCCAGTACTTC. The chain is built from TRBV29-1 and TRBJ2-5; 8 bases are shared with TRBD2. Germline values: CDR1 SQVTM, CDR2 ANQGSEA. This CDR3 is built from 14 residues. V lost 3 bases, J lost 5 bases, and 8 bases stayed unmatched.

This clone has more than one count but fewer than ten. The genes are TRBV5-1 and TRBJ2-5, with 8 bases that match TRBD2. Germline-derived CDR1 and CDR2 are SGHRS and YFSETQ. V shed 5 bases and J 4 bases; nucleotides not matched to a gene: 10. The CDR3 spans 15 residues. The CDR3 protein is CASRTRGTSGETQYF. The CDR3 DNA reads as TGCGCCAGCAGAACTAGAGGGACTAGTGGAGAGACCCAGTACTTC.

In this sample, this clone turned up a few times. The chain couples TRBV5-1 to TRBJ2-5; 9 bases are a match to TRBD1. V lost 2 bases to trimming and J lost 4 bases; unmatched junction nucleotides: 6. The CDR3 spans 15 residues. Looked up from germline, CDR1 is SGHRS and CDR2 is YFSETQ. The CDR3 DNA follows: TGCGCCAGCAGCTTCGGACAGGGGTCTCTAGAGACCCAGTACTTC. The encoded protein is CASSFGQGSLETQYF. Using reference TRBV5-1 and TRBJ2-5 for the parts outside the CDR3, the full variable domain is KAGVTQTPRYLIKTRGQQVTLSCSPISGHRSVSWYQQTPGQGLQFLFEYFSETQRNKGNFPGRFSGRQFSNSRSEMNVSTLELGDSALYLCASSFGQGSLETQYFGPGTRLLVL.

In DNA form, the CDR3 reads TGTGCCTTTGCAGGGGTGGGCCAGCCCCAGCATTTT. Its translation: CAFAGVGQPQHF. The chain carries TRBV30 and TRBJ1-5; possible D gene TRBD1, 6 bases. V lost 7 bases to trimming and J lost 7 bases, with 14 bases between them. This CDR3 contains 12 residues. Germline CDR1 is GTSNPN and CDR2 is SVGIG (reference sequence).